The rows below give T cell receptor beta chains drawn from one sample of a study of neurological immune-mediated disorders. TCRdb used MiXCR to reprocess the 5' RACE reads, holding one entry per CDR3 protein. The sample carries 71,000 or so distinct CDR3 sequences, around 13% recorded once. The sequencing sample was made of PBMCs. The origin of the receptors is a female donor with HTLV-1-associated myelopathy (HAM/TSP). Both conserved end residues are part of each CDR3. D genes are given only for firm matches. The size of a clone is reported for some rows only, either as once, few or many, or as a class for expanded clones.

D gene: NA
clone size: many
J gene: TRBJ2-2
V gene: TRBV5-1
CDR3 protein: CASSLAADPGTGELFF

D gene: NA
clone size: many
J gene: TRBJ2-7
V gene: TRBV27
CDR3 protein: CASSSDGGGIYEQYF

D gene: NA
clone size: NA
J gene: TRBJ1-5
V gene: TRBV6-2/TRBV6-3
CDR3 protein: CASSYSSGQSNQPQHF

D gene: NA
clone size: many
J gene: TRBJ2-7
V gene: TRBV9
CDR3 protein: CASSDGRGYEQYF

D gene: NA
clone size: many
J gene: TRBJ1-5
V gene: TRBV4-2
CDR3 protein: CASSPQDNSNQPQHF

D gene: NA
clone size: many
J gene: TRBJ2-7
V gene: TRBV5-1
CDR3 protein: CASSLEQGVYEQYF

D gene: NA
clone size: few
J gene: TRBJ1-2
V gene: TRBV24-1
CDR3 protein: CATHDPGSGYTF

D gene: TRBD1
clone size: many
J gene: TRBJ2-7
V gene: TRBV6-5
CDR3 protein: CASSPRTGIYEQYF

D gene: NA
clone size: many
J gene: TRBJ1-6
V gene: TRBV15
CDR3 protein: CATSNHASPLHF

D gene: NA
clone size: many
J gene: TRBJ2-1
V gene: TRBV7-2
CDR3 protein: CASSLLSAGNEQFF

D gene: TRBD1
clone size: many
J gene: TRBJ1-1
V gene: TRBV5-1
CDR3 protein: CASSLGDRPLNTEAFF

D gene: TRBD1
clone size: once
J gene: TRBJ2-7
V gene: TRBV6-6
CDR3 protein: CASSPRDRVHEQYF

D gene: TRBD1
clone size: NA
J gene: TRBJ1-6
V gene: TRBV10-1
CDR3 protein: CASSAGTGASPLHF

D gene: NA
clone size: NA
J gene: TRBJ2-3
V gene: TRBV20-1
CDR3 protein: CSARDLRRGSTDTQYF

D gene: NA
clone size: medium-sized
J gene: TRBJ2-3
V gene: TRBV5-6
CDR3 protein: CASSFRGTSTDTQYF

D gene: NA
clone size: many
J gene: TRBJ2-5
V gene: TRBV7-9
CDR3 protein: CASSMEDRRETQYF

D gene: TRBD2
clone size: many
J gene: TRBJ2-3
V gene: TRBV20-1
CDR3 protein: CSAMGLAAVTDTQYF

D gene: NA
clone size: few
J gene: TRBJ1-2
V gene: TRBV29-1
CDR3 protein: CSVEDRTSRRYGYTF

D gene: TRBD2
clone size: NA
J gene: TRBJ2-5
V gene: TRBV3-1
CDR3 protein: CASSQDYGSGGFETQYF

D gene: NA
clone size: many
J gene: TRBJ2-5
V gene: TRBV2
CDR3 protein: CASSLGALGQETQYF

D gene: TRBD1
clone size: few
J gene: TRBJ2-3
V gene: TRBV24-1
CDR3 protein: CATSDLPRGQGHPAGEADTQYF

D gene: TRBD1
clone size: many
J gene: TRBJ2-7
V gene: TRBV20-1
CDR3 protein: CSAVIGTAIYEQYF

D gene: TRBD1
clone size: NA
J gene: TRBJ2-1
V gene: TRBV2
CDR3 protein: CASSLDRGVYNEQFF

D gene: TRBD2
clone size: many
J gene: TRBJ2-1
V gene: TRBV7-9
CDR3 protein: CASKLGTSGGYEQFF

D gene: TRBD1
clone size: many
J gene: TRBJ2-3
V gene: TRBV4-1
CDR3 protein: CASSHPGQGADTQYF

D gene: NA
clone size: many
J gene: TRBJ1-4
V gene: TRBV11-2
CDR3 protein: CASSYLGGEKLFF

D gene: NA
clone size: many
J gene: TRBJ2-2
V gene: TRBV9
CDR3 protein: CASSVGRRGVTGELFF

D gene: TRBD1
clone size: few
J gene: TRBJ2-7
V gene: TRBV18
CDR3 protein: CASSGTGGIYEQYF

D gene: NA
clone size: NA
J gene: TRBJ2-1
V gene: TRBV2
CDR3 protein: CASSRVSGYNEQFF

D gene: NA
clone size: medium-sized
J gene: TRBJ1-5
V gene: TRBV5-6
CDR3 protein: CASSLRRHSNQPQHF

D gene: NA
clone size: many
J gene: TRBJ2-6
V gene: TRBV4-2
CDR3 protein: CASSQGGISGANVLTF

D gene: TRBD1
clone size: medium-sized
J gene: TRBJ2-7
V gene: TRBV4-2
CDR3 protein: CASSQGQGVSYEQYF

D gene: NA
clone size: many
J gene: TRBJ2-1
V gene: TRBV5-1
CDR3 protein: CASSSLGASEGARTYNEQFF

D gene: NA
clone size: many
J gene: TRBJ2-3
V gene: TRBV5-1
CDR3 protein: CASSFERATDTQYF

D gene: NA
clone size: many
J gene: TRBJ2-6
V gene: TRBV5-1
CDR3 protein: CASRAGTASGANVLTF

D gene: NA
clone size: many
J gene: TRBJ2-2
V gene: TRBV12-3/TRBV12-4
CDR3 protein: CASSYGGQDTGELFF

D gene: NA
clone size: many
J gene: TRBJ2-1
V gene: TRBV5-1
CDR3 protein: CASSLDRAHNEQFF

D gene: NA
clone size: many
J gene: TRBJ1-1
V gene: TRBV5-1
CDR3 protein: CASSLGSVGSQNTEAFF

D gene: NA
clone size: many
J gene: TRBJ2-6
V gene: TRBV9
CDR3 protein: CASSVVVGSGANVLTF

D gene: NA
clone size: NA
J gene: TRBJ2-5
V gene: TRBV9
CDR3 protein: CASSVGSSRDGSDTQYF

D gene: NA
clone size: many
J gene: TRBJ2-5
V gene: TRBV7-8
CDR3 protein: CASSPLGTPLDTQYF

D gene: TRBD1
clone size: many
J gene: TRBJ2-1
V gene: TRBV29-1
CDR3 protein: CSAEGQSYNEQFF

D gene: TRBD1
clone size: many
J gene: TRBJ2-5
V gene: TRBV7-9
CDR3 protein: CASSPTLSGQVQETQYF

D gene: NA
clone size: many
J gene: TRBJ2-3
V gene: TRBV28
CDR3 protein: CASSLIGWGGTDTQYF

D gene: NA
clone size: NA
J gene: TRBJ1-5
V gene: TRBV12-3/TRBV12-4
CDR3 protein: CASSRSPGTAQWPQHF

D gene: NA
clone size: many
J gene: TRBJ2-3
V gene: TRBV29-1
CDR3 protein: CSATGGDTQYF

D gene: TRBD1
clone size: many
J gene: TRBJ2-7
V gene: TRBV5-1
CDR3 protein: CASSTGQEYEQYF